This entry features one T cell receptor beta chain sequence. Its specificity is unknown. The source of the sample is a study of Ad26.COV2.S vaccination and SARS-CoV-2 variants. The overall study: By the intramuscular route, Ad26.COV2.S was given once, or twice 56 days apart. Points from the study as a whole: Spike-specific TCR breadth ran higher among vaccine recipients than placebo recipients. Reportedly, after vaccination the spike-specific CD8+ and CD4+ T cell responses displayed substantial breadth.

This sample's treatment: roughly 19 received Ad26.COV2.S at low or high dose, single or two shots; several received placebo; per-sample allocation not given. Following the first vaccine or placebo injection, samples were taken on day 63. The shot given was an Ad26 vector that makes Wuhan-strain SARS-CoV-2 spike. Looked up from germline, CDR1 is SEHNR and CDR2 is FQNEAQ (reference sequence). CDR3 length equals 18 residues. V lost 7 bases to trimming and J lost 6 bases; unmatched junction nucleotides: 23. Assay: immunoSEQ multiplex PCR; the TCRdb copy retains only in-frame clones and omits some. Of about 680,000 clones in the sample, approximately 88% were seen once.

The sequence derives from a person aged 18 to 65 who received the Ad26.COV2.S COVID-19 vaccine or a placebo. The chain has TRBV7-9 and TRBJ1-2; 7 bases map to TRBD1. Sequences were derived from peripheral blood, sampled in a trial of Ad26.COV2.S vaccine versus placebo. CDR3 loop: CASTRSPPQLEGADGYTF. CDR3 DNA: TGTGCCAGCACCCGTTCCCCACCCCAGTTGGAGGGGGCCGATGGCTACACCTTC.